This TCR beta chain is from a study of T-cell memory formation after mild COVID-19. General study results and limits: Pre-infection memory showed some responding clones, and this suggested that cross-reactive memory joined.

TCRdb passed the 5' RACE reads through MiXCR, listing each CDR3 protein once. The data show 300,000 to 400,000 distinct CDR3 sequences, more than 15% seen once. J gave up 5 bases and V 6 bases, and 7 bases lay outside the gene matches. CDR3 size: 14 residues. Only a few counts were recorded for this clonotype. Its target is not known. This TCR was recovered from a man younger than 35 who had mild COVID-19 (a few samples of this study predate the infection). Cell type and time point are not known. The specimen sequenced was PBMCs or a T cell subset sorted from them (not recorded which). The chain joins TRBV12-3 or TRBV12-4 to TRBJ1-5; 7 nucleotides agree with TRBD1. Written as DNA, the CDR3 is TGTGCCAGCAGGTCGGACAGGAGGGATCAGCCCCAGCATTTT. It specifies CASRSDRRDQPQHF.